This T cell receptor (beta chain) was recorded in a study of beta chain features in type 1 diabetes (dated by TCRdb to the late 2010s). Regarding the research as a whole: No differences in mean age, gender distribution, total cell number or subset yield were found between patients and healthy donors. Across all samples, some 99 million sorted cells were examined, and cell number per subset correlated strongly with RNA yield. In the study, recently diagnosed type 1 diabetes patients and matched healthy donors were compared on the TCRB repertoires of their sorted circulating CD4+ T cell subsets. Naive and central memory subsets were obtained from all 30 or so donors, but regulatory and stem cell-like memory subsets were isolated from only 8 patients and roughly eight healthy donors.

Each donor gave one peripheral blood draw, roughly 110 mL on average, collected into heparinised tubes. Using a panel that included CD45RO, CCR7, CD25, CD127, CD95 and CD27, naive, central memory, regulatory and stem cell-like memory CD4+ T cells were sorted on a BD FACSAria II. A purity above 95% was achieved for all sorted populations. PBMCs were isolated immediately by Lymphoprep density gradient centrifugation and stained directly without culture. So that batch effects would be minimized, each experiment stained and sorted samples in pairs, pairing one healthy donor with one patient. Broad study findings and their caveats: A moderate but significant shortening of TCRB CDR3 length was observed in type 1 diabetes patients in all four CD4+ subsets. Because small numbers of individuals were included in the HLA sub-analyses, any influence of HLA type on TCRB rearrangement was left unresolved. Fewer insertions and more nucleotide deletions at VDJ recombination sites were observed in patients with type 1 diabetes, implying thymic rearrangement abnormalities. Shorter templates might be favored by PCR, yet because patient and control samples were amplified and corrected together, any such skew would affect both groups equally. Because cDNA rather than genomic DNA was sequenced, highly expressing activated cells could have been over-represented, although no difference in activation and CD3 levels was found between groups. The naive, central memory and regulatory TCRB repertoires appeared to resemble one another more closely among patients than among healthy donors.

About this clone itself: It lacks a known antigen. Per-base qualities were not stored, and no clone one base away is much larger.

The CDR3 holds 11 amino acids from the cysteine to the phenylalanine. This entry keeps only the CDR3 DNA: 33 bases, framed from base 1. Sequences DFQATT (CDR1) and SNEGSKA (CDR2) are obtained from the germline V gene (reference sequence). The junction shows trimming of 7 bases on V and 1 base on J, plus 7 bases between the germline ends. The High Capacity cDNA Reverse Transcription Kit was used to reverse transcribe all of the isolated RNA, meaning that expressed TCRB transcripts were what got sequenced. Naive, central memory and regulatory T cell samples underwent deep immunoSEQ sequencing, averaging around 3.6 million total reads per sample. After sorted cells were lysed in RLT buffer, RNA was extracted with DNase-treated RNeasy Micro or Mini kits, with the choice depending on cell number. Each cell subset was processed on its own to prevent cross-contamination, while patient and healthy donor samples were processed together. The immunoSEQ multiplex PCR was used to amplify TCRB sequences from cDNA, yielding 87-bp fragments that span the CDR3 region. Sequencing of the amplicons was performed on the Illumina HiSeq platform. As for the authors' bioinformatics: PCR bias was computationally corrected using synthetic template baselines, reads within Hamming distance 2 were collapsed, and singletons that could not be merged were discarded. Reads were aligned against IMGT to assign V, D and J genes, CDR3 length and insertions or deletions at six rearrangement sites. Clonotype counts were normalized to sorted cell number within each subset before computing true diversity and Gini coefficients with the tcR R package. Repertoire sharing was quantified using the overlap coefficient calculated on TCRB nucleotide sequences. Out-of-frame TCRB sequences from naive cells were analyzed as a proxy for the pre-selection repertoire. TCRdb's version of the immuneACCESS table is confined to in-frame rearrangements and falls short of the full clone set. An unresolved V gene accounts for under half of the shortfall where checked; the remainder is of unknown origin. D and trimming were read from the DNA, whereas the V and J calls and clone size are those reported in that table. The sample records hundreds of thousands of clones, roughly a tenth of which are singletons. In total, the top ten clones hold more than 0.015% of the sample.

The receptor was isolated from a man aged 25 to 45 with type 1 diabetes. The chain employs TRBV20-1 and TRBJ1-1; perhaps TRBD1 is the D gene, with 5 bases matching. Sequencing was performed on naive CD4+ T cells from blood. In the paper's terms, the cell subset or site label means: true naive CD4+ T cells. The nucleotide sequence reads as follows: TGCAGTGTTACAGGGAACACTGAAGCTTTCTTT. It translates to CSVTGNTEAFF.